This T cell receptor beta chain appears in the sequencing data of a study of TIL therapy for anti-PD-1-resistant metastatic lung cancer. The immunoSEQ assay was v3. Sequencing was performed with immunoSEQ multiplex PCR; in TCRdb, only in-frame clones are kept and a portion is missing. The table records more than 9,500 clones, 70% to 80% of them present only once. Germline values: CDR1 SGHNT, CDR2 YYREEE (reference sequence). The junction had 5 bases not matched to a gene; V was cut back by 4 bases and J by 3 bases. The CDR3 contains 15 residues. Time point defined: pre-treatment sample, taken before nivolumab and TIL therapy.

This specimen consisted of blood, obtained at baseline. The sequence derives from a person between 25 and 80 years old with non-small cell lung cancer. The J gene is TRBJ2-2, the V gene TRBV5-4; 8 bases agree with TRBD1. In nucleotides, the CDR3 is TGTGCCAGCAGCCCCGGACAGGGCGACACCGGGGAGCTGTTTTTT. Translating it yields CASSPGQGDTGELFF.